One T cell receptor beta chain is described in this entry. These data are taken from a study of blood T cell repertoires in COVID-19. Study-level background: Samples representing acute and convalescent COVID-19 were sourced from the United States, Italy and Spain. PBMCs, B-cell-depleted T cells, or T cells were the source of the cDNA or gDNA that made up the material.

Original data processing: Estimated nucleated cell counts came from reference gene primer amplification. The protocol was immunoSEQ multiplex PCR, while the TCRdb copy is restricted to in-frame clones and leaves out a portion. V, J and clone size are taken as reported in that table, and D and trimming were inferred from the DNA itself. The sample includes approximately 240,000 clones, 85% to 90% of them seen just once. Germline CDR1 MNHEY, CDR2 SVGAGI. The CDR3 extends over 16 amino acids. Trimming pared 0 bases from V and 4 bases from J, leaving 16 bases between. Participants, about 18 to 90 years old, spanned about two dozen US areas.

The chain links TRBV6-5 to TRBJ2-7, with D possibly matching TRBD1 (6 bases). This sequence was found in a woman under 30 in a cohort exposed to, infected with or recovered from COVID-19 (not recorded which). The sample taken for sequencing was PBMCs or T cells enriched from blood (not recorded which). The CDR3 here is CASSYSLTGLRYEQYF. In DNA form, the CDR3 reads TGTGCCAGCAGTTACTCGTTAACAGGGCTTCGGTACGAGCAGTACTTC.